A selection of T cell receptor beta chains follows, all from one sample in a study of vaccination and CD4 T cells after COVID-19. One entry per CDR3 protein, called by TCRdb with MiXCR from the PCR reads. Of about 17,000 distinct CDR3 sequences listed, approximately 36% were seen once; the top ten hold under 9%. Their antigen targets remain unknown. The sample consisted of CD4+ T cells from blood, cultured in vitro. The receptors derive from a human donor who had recovered from COVID-19. The CDR3 runs from the conserved cysteine through the conserved F or W. D genes are given only for firm matches. Clone size appears in some rows only: once, few, many, or a class for an expanded clone.

>TRBD1|few|TRBJ1-5|TRBV6-2/TRBV6-3
TGTGCCAGCAGTAAACAGGGGCTTGACAATCAGCCCCAGCATTTT
CASSKQGLDNQPQHF
>TRBD1|.|TRBJ1-2|TRBV11-3
TGTGCCAGCAGCTTACCCGACAGGGATATTTCGTGGGACTATGGCTACACCTTC
CASSLPDRDISWDYGYTF
>TRBD2|once|TRBJ2-2|TRBV15
TGTGCCACCAGCAGAGCACGGGAGGCCGCGAACACCGGGGAGCTGTTTTTT
CATSRAREAANTGELFF
>TRBD2|.|TRBJ2-7|TRBV20-1
TGCAGTGCAGCCGGGACTAGCGGCGCGGGGCGCGAGCAGTACTTC
CSAAGTSGAGREQYF
>.|few|TRBJ1-5|TRBV5-3
TGTGCCAGCAGCTTGGGGGGCTGGGGTTGGAGCAATCAGCCCCAGCATTTT
CASSLGGWGWSNQPQHF
>.|.|TRBJ1-2|TRBV5-1
TGCGCCAGCAGGCGGAGTCGGAGAGAGGGCGTTCGCGACTATGGCTACACCTTC
CASRRSRREGVRDYGYTF
>TRBD2|.|TRBJ2-5|TRBV7-2
TGTGCCAGCAGCATTAGGGGAGGGCGGGAGACCCAGTACTTC
CASSIRGGRETQYF
>.|.|TRBJ1-5|TRBV5-6
TGTGCCAGCAGCTTGTACGGGGCGGGCCAGCCCCAGCATTTT
CASSLYGAGQPQHF
>.|few|TRBJ1-5|TRBV19
TGTGCCAGTAGTATAGTAGGATCTAATCAGCCCCAGCATTTT
CASSIVGSNQPQHF
>.|.|TRBJ1-1|TRBV7-2
TGTGCCAGCAGCCCAGATACAGGACGTGTTGAAGCTTTCTTT
CASSPDTGRVEAFF
>TRBD1|.|TRBJ2-2|TRBV7-9
TGTGCCAGCAGCTTATTGCAGGGGGCCGCCGGGGAGCTGTTTTTT
CASSLLQGAAGELFF
>TRBD1|few|TRBJ2-7|TRBV20-1
TGCAGTGCCGGGGGGACAGGGAGTCAGAGCTCCTACGAGCAGTACTTC
CSAGGTGSQSSYEQYF
>.|.|TRBJ1-2|TRBV6-1
TGTGCCAGCAGTGACTTAGCAGGGCGCACTTCTAACTATGGCTACACCTTC
CASSDLAGRTSNYGYTF
>TRBD1|.|TRBJ2-5|TRBV2
TGTGCCAGCAGGCGACAGGGGGCGGGAGAGACCCAGTACTTC
CASRRQGAGETQYF
>TRBD1|few|TRBJ2-3|TRBV7-9
TGTGCCAGCGGCCAGACAGGGGGCTGGGGAGATACGCAGTATTTT
CASGQTGGWGDTQYF
>.|.|TRBJ2-7|TRBV30
TGTGCCTGGAGTGCGTCTACCTACGAGCAGTACTTC
CAWSASTYEQYF
>.|few|TRBJ1-4|TRBV6-1
TGTGCCAGCTCCCGGGTTTGGGGTGAAAAACTGTTTTTT
CASSRVWGEKLFF
>.|few|TRBJ2-5|TRBV4-2
TGTGCCAGCAGCCCTACAAGTAGCCTTCAAGAGACCCAGTACTTC
CASSPTSSLQETQYF
>.|.|TRBJ2-7|TRBV6-5
TGTGCCAGCAGTTACCTGGCTGGGCGGGACCTCCCCTACGAGCAGTACTTC
CASSYLAGRDLPYEQYF
>.|few|TRBJ2-6|TRBV9
TGTGCCAGCAGGGGGACCACAGGGTCTGGGGCCAACGTCCTGACTTTC
CASRGTTGSGANVLTF
>.|.|TRBJ1-1|TRBV6-1
TGTGCCAGCACCGTACTTCGTGGGAACACTGAAGCTTTCTTT
CASTVLRGNTEAFF
>.|.|TRBJ2-7|TRBV18
TGTGCCAGCTCACCACCGTCAGGGTACGAGCAGTACTTC
CASSPPSGYEQYF
>TRBD2|.|TRBJ2-7|TRBV5-4
TGTGCCAGCAGCTTGAAAAGGGGTGAGACTAGCGGGAGTTACGAGCAGTACTTC
CASSLKRGETSGSYEQYF
>.|few|TRBJ2-7|TRBV6-1
TGTGCCAGGGAAAGCGGGCCTGTCCACGAGCAGTACTTC
CARESGPVHEQYF
>.|medium-sized|TRBJ2-5|TRBV7-9
TGTGCCAGCCTTCCCGGTTTAGGCTTCGGACTCCAAGAGACCCAGTACTTC
CASLPGLGFGLQETQYF
>.|.|TRBJ1-1|TRBV2
TGTGCCAGCAGTGTTGGCAGTATTAACACTGAAGCTTTCTTT
CASSVGSINTEAFF
>.|few|TRBJ1-5|TRBV4-1
TGCGCCAGCAGCCAACATAATACGGCAGGCAATCAGCCCCAGCATTTT
CASSQHNTAGNQPQHF
>.|few|TRBJ2-5|TRBV12-3/TRBV12-4
TGTGCCAGCAGTTTCGGGGGATGGGAGACCCAGTACTTC
CASSFGGWETQYF
>.|few|TRBJ1-1|TRBV5-6
TGTGCCAGCAGCCGACAGGACTACGGGAACACTGAAGCTTTCTTT
CASSRQDYGNTEAFF